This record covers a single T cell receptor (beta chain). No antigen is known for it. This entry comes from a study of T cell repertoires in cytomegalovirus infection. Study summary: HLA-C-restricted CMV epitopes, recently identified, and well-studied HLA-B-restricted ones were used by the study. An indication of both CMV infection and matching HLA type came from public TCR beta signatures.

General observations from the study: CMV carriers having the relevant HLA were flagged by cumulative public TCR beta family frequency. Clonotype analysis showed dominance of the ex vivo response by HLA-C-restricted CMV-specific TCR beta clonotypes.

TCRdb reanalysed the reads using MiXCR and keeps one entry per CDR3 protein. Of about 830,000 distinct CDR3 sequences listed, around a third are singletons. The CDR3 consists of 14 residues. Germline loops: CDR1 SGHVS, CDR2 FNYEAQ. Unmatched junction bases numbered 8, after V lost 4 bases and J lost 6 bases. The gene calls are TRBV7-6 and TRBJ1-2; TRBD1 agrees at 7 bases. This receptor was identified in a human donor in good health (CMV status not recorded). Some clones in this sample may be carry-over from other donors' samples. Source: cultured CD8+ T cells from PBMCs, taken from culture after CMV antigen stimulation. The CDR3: CASSSEDRRNGYTF. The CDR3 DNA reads TGTGCCAGCAGCTCCGAGGACAGGAGGAATGGCTACACCTTC. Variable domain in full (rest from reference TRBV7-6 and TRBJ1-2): GAGVSQSPRYKVTKRGQDVALRCDPISGHVSLYWYRQALGQGPEFLTYFNYEAQQDKSGLPNDRFSAERPEGSISTLTIQRTEQRDSAMYRCASSSEDRRNGYTFGSGTRLTVV.